This T cell receptor beta chain was observed in a study of regulatory T cells in long-lasting Graves disease. As for the study in general: Under 3 months of antithyroid drugs had been taken by newly diagnosed Graves' patients.

Assembly of TCR beta libraries relied on iRepertoire HTBI primers together with Arm-PCR of CDR3 regions. TCRdb used MiXCR to reprocess the multiplex PCR reads, holding one entry per CDR3 protein. This sample has about 220,000 distinct CDR3 sequences; around a fifth occur once, and the top ten carry about an eighth. The CDR3 spans 14 residues. Trimming stripped 2 bases from V and 1 base from J, with 5 bases between. Many counts were recorded for this clonotype. Antigen unknown. Study-level points and caveats: TCR diversity was lower in persistent Graves' patients (versus newly diagnosed ones).

Time point given: newly diagnosed GD, antithyroid drugs for less than 3 months. The TCR library was made from RNA extracted from PBMCs. The data also belong to a second study, concerning T cells in Graves' hyperthyroidism and ophthalmopathy.

J is TRBJ2-2 and V is TRBV12-3 or TRBV12-4; D is perhaps TRBD1 (5 bases). The sequencing here drew on peripheral blood mononuclear cells (PBMCs), taken at new diagnosis, from a patient treated with antithyroid drugs. The receptor comes from a woman aged 30 to 39 with Graves disease. The CDR3, as DNA: TGTGCCAGCAGTTTAACAGGGAACACCGGGGAGCTGTTTTTT. Translated: CASSLTGNTGELFF.